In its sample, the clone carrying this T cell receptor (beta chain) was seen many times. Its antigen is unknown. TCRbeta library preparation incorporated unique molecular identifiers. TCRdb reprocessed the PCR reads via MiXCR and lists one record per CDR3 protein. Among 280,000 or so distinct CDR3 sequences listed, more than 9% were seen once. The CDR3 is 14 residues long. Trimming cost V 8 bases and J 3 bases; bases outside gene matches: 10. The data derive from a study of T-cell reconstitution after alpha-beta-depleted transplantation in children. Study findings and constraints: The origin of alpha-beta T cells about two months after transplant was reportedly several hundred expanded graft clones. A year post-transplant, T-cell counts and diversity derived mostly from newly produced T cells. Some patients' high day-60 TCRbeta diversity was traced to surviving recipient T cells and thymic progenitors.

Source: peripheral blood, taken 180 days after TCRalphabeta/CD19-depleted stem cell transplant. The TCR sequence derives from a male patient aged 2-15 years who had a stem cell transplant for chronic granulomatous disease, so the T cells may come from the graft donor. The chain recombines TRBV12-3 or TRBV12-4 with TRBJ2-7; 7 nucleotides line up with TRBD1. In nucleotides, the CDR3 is TGTGCCAGCTCCAAGGGGGCAATCGGCTACGAGCAGTACTTC. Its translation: CASSKGAIGYEQYF.